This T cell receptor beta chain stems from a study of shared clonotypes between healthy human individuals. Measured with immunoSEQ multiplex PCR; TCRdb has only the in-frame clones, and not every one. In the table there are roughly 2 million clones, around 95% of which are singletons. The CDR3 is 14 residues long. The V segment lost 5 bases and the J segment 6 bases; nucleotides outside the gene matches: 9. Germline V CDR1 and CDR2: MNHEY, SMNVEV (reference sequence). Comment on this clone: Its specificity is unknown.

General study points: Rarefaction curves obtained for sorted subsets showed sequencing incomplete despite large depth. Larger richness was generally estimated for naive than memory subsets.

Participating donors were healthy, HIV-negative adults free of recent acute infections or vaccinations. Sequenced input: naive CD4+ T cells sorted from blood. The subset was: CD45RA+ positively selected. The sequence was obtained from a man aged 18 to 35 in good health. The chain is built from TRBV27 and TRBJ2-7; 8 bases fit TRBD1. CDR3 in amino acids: CASSPLGQGFEQYF. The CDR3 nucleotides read TGTGCCAGCAGTCCCCTAGGACAGGGTTTCGAGCAGTACTTC.